The present TCR beta chain was sequenced within a study of naive and memory T cell subsets (dated by TCRdb to 2016 to 2017). Concerning the study at large: Sorted naive and memory T cell subsets from peripheral blood were analyzed in the study using a UMI-based, open-source pipeline for TCR alpha and beta sequencing. The results of the functional CMV T cell responses matched the IgG serology results in every case. RNA was DNase-treated and reverse transcribed with TCR constant-region primers, mostly using SuperScript III.

This clonotype was seen many times. It has no known antigen specificity. Base qualities were left out, and no much larger clone turns up one base away. Broader findings and caveats from the paper: In both CD4 and CD8 cells, a rise in Gini index and a fall in Shannon and inverse Simpson diversity were observed from naive through CM, EM and EMRA. RNA-based TCR counts may be affected by expression changes linked to T cell activation and differentiation. The abundance of TCRs followed a power law with an exponent that differed between naive and memory subsets yet stayed consistent across the three individuals. The repertoire findings for the naive and memory subsets could not be validated, as no ground truth was available. Once error correction was done, more than 90% of naive TCR sequences showed up just once, which made the naive abundance distributions much steeper than those of the memory subsets. Single alpha or beta chain sequences, rather than paired alpha/beta receptors, were used to define clonotypes.

The V end gives up 5 bases and the J end 7 bases, leaving 10 bases in the junction not matched to a gene. Based on the germline V gene, the CDR1 and CDR2 sequences are MNHEY and SVGEGT. The CDR3, cysteine through phenylalanine, is 17 amino acids long. Only CDR3 DNA remains: 51 bases, in frame from the first base. From the second PCR step on, the TCR alpha and beta chain libraries were amplified in separate reactions. Donor CMV status was determined by IFNgamma production from CD4+ T cells after overnight stimulation of fresh PBMCs with CMV viral lysate. CD4 T cells were positively selected with Miltenyi beads, followed by positive selection of CD8 T cells from the CD4-negative fraction. Cells stained for CD3, CD4, CD8, CD45RA, CD27 and a live/dead dye were sorted on a BD Aria II into four subsets by CD45RA and CD27. Blood was obtained from a few healthy volunteers, and the blood from each volunteer was fractionated into CD4 and CD8 T cells and subsequently into four differentiation subsets. Roughly 0.12 L of peripheral blood was taken from each donor, and PBMC were separated by density-gradient centrifugation on Ficoll-Paque PLUS. After sorting, cells were lysed in RLT buffer, RNA was extracted using a Qiagen RNeasy kit, and the extracted RNA was stored at -80 degrees C.

Library prep was done by UMI-ligation and nested PCR. An equimolar mix of two oligonucleotides covering both TRBC1 and TRBC2 was used as the beta constant-region primer. A single-stranded oligonucleotide containing the SP2 primer and a 12-nucleotide UMI was joined to the 3' end of the cDNA by T4 RNA ligase 1. The ligated cDNA went through four rounds of PCR with nested alpha and beta constant-region primers together with the SP2 primer. Incubation of the ligation reaction lasted roughly 18-24 hours at 16 degrees C. PCR2 was typically run as a SYBR Green qPCR and stopped at a predetermined threshold to prevent over-amplification. All purifications after the first were performed with Agencourt AMPure XP magnetic beads. Libraries were quantified by Qubit and checked on a TapeStation, with a main peak expected near 650 bp. Pooled libraries were sequenced on an Illumina MiSeq with v2 2x251 paired-end kits, typically giving roughly 0.95-2 million reads per sample. Each sample library was pooled at 4 to 5 nM, and roughly 4.5-7.5% PhiX was included to improve cluster recognition. The authors processed their data as follows. V and J genes were assigned to Demultiplexor-processed FASTQ reads by Decombinator through tag matching, with a single base-pair mismatch being allowed. UMIs were used by Collapsinator to correct both sequencing errors and frequency errors arising from PCR heterogeneity. CDR3Translator translated TCRs and extracted CDR3s from the conserved cysteine to the FGXG phenylalanine, flagging non-productive sequences. Gini, Shannon entropy and inverse Simpson indices were calculated on repertoires that had been subsampled to equal numbers of UMI-defined TCRs. Within the linear range, a power law was fitted by maximum likelihood to the distributions of clonotype abundance. For one naive CD8 sample, the pipeline and MIGEC produced similar UMI counts, unique TCR numbers and clonal distributions. A set of several thousand CMV-associated CDR3 sequences, compiled from VDJdb and a published dataset, was used to search the repertoires. TCRdb itself trimmed the public reads at Q25 with fastp, ran MiXCR and retained productive beta chains. Each entry is one CDR3 protein sequence, shown with its most common DNA and genes. The V and J calls come from TCRdb's annotation, not from the publication. The sample yields around 90,000 distinct CDR3 sequences; 5.5% to 8.5% were counted once. The biggest ten clones account for about 1.6% of the sample.

Specimen: central memory CD4+ T cells from blood. The sample's cell subset or site label is to be understood as: central memory, CD45RA- CD27+. The sequence joins TRBV6-2 or TRBV6-3 to TRBJ2-1, with 14 bases matching TRBD2. The source is a human donor in good health. CDR3 reads: CASSTRLAGGPRNEQFF. In nucleotides, the sequence is TGTGCCAGCAGTACTCGACTAGCGGGAGGGCCGCGGAATGAGCAGTTCTTC.